These T cell receptor beta chains were read from a single sample in a study of T cell responses to AZD1222 COVID-19 vaccine. Sequencing was performed with immunoSEQ multiplex PCR; in TCRdb, only in-frame clones are kept and a portion is missing. The sample has fewer than 200,000 clones, 90% to 95% seen once; the top ten hold less than 2.5%. Material: peripheral blood, obtained on day 0 of AZD1222 vaccination. The receptors originated from an adult in good health. CDR3s leave out the opening cysteine and the closing phenylalanine or tryptophan.

>TRBJ1-4|TRBV4-3
ASSQGWTGGEEKLF
>TRBJ1-1|TRBV29-1
SVAWELNTEAF
>TRBJ2-1|TRBV7-7
ASSFGQGQVNEQF
>TRBJ2-3|TRBV13
ASSLGGGTDTQY
>TRBJ1-2|TRBV9
ASSESRDRNINYGYT
>TRBJ1-6|TRBV7-2
ASSLVPGQGNSPLH
>TRBJ1-1|TRBV27
ASSPNPRTGGTEAF
>TRBJ1-2|TRBV24-1
ATSGQGLNYGYT
>TRBJ2-1|TRBV13
ASSSTSGEYERSYNEQF
>TRBJ2-7|TRBV6-5
ASSLPLTQGIHEQY
>TRBJ1-1|TRBV9
ASGPWTAEAF
>TRBJ1-1|TRBV12-3/TRBV12-4
ASSTTWDTEAF
>TRBJ1-1|TRBV25-1
ASSEFNTEAF
>TRBJ1-6|TRBV4-3
ASSTRQPYNSPLH
>TRBJ1-3|TRBV5-6
ASSLAGGGNTIY
>TRBJ1-1|TRBV7-2
ASSFQGGTEAF
>TRBJ1-2|TRBV28
ASSSQERYGYT
>TRBJ2-7|TRBV28
ASNERGGDNEQY
>TRBJ1-2|TRBV28
ASSSGAYGYT
>TRBJ1-2|TRBV5-6
ASSFSSGYT
>TRBJ1-1|TRBV30
AWSPGQYNTEAF
>TRBJ1-1|TRBV20-1
SARRSTEAF
>TRBJ2-7|TRBV11-2
ASRRGGQEKEQY
>TRBJ1-4|TRBV7-2
ASSLAWSATNEKLF
>TRBJ1-2|TRBV7-2
ASSLEGQGKNYGYT
>TRBJ1-1|TRBV6-5
ASSYTGKAEAF
>TRBJ2-7|TRBV9
ASSVDIAGGREQY
>TRBJ2-7|TRBV7-9
ASSSSDRSAYEQY
>TRBJ2-5|TRBV7-2
ASDRGGSETQY
>TRBJ1-2|TRBV3-1/TRBV3-2
ASSPHRVNNYGYT
>TRBJ1-2|TRBV28
ASSPGAVNYGYT
>TRBJ2-7|TRBV5-4
ASSLTRDSSYEQY
>TRBJ1-4|TRBV5-8
ASSLTGTGLEKLF
>TRBJ1-1|TRBV10-1
ASSGQHTEAF
>TRBJ2-7|TRBV28
ASSKSHWPYEQY
>TRBJ2-7|TRBV6-2/TRBV6-3
ASSSMGGTYEQY
>TRBJ2-5|TRBV7-7
ASSLNVQGALETQY
>TRBJ1-1|TRBV30
AWSGGYTEAF
>TRBJ1-6|TRBV14
ASSLSGNSPLH
>TRBJ2-1|TRBV5-8
ASSLGYEQF
>TRBJ1-5|TRBV5-1
ASSLGGSSNQPQH
>TRBJ1-2|TRBV6-6
ASSSGPSSGYT
>TRBJ1-6|TRBV7-9
ASSLDRGHSPLH
>TRBJ1-2|TRBV28
ASSLPGANGYT
>TRBJ1-1|TRBV18
ASSTKTGGLNTEAF
>TRBJ2-7|TRBV19
ASSINRLAGSAGSYEQY
>TRBJ1-4|TRBV5-1
ASSLAGAPNEKLF
>TRBJ1-4|TRBV5-1
ASRPGTGPEKLF
>TRBJ2-5|TRBV7-2
ASSDGRRGINQETQY
>TRBJ2-5|TRBV7-8
ASSHDDRGYQETQY
>TRBJ1-1|TRBV7-8
ASSLAATLGAF
>TRBJ2-3|TRBV24-1
ATSDPKVDTQY
>TRBJ1-3|TRBV2
ASSESRPRLGNTIY
>TRBJ1-1|TRBV7-2
ASSLRRGNEAF